This T cell receptor (beta chain) comes out of a study of shared clonotypes between healthy human individuals. Germline CDR1 and CDR2: SSHAT and FNYEAQ (reference sequence). The CDR3 sequence is 15 residues long. Broader study findings: Memory subsets had estimated richness that was generally smaller than that of naive subsets. About 4.5% of naive CD4 clonotypes were common to four donors.

At deep level, the assay was performed. Libraries were prepared by immunoSEQ multiplex PCR; TCRdb keeps only in-frame clonotypes and omits some of them. The sample has 2 million to 2.5 million clones, 95% seen once. Donors had no recently reported acute infections or vaccinations and were HIV-negative. On this clone: Its antigen remains unidentified. One end of the junction is discordant with germline, which a read error may explain.

The sequencing sample was made of naive CD4+ T cells sorted from blood. Subset described: CD45RA+ positively selected. The receptor was isolated from a man between 18 and 29 years old in good health. The chain is built from TRBV7-7 and TRBJ1-5; D call uncertain. The CDR3 nucleotides read TGTGCTAGCAGCTTAGACGCATTGCTGGTCAAGCCCCAGCATTTT. Its translation: CASSLDALLVKPQHF.